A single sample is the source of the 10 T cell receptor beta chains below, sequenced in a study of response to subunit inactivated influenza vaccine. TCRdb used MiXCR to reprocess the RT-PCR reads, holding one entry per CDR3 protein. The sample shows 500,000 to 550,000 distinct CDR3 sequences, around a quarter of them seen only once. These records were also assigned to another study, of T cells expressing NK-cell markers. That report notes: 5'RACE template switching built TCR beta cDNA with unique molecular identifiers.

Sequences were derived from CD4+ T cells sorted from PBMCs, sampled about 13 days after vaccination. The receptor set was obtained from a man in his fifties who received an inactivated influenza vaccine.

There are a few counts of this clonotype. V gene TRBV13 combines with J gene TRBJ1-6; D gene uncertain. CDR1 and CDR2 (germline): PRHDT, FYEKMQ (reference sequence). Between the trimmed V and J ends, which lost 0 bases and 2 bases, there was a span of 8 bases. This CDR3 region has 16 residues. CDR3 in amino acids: CASSLGDGTYNSPLHF. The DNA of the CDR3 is TGTGCCAGCAGCTTAGGGGATGGAACCTATAATTCACCCCTCCACTTT.

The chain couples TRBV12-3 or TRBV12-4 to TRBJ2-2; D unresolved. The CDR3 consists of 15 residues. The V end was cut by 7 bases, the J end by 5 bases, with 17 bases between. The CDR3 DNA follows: TGTGCCAGCACCCTGGATGTGATGGGGACCGGGGAGCTGTTTTTT. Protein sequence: CASTLDVMGTGELFF.

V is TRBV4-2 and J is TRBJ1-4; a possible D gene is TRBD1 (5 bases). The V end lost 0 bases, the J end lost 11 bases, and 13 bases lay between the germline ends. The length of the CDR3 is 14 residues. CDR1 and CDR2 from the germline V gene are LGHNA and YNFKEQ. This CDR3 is CASSQERGVTKLFF. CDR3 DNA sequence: TGTGCCAGCAGCCAAGAGCGGGGGGTCACGAAACTGTTTTTT.

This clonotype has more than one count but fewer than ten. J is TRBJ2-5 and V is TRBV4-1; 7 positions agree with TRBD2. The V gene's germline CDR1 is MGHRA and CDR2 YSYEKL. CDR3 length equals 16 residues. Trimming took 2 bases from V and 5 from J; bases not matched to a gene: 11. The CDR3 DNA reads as TGCGCCAGCAGCCAACCGGGACTAACCCCACTGGAGACCCAGTACTTC. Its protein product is CASSQPGLTPLETQYF.

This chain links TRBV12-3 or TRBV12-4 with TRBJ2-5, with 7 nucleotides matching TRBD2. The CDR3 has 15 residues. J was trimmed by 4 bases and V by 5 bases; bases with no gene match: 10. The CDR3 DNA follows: TGTGCCAGCAGTCCCGGGACTAAACCCTTAGAGACCCAGTACTTC. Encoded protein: CASSPGTKPLETQYF.

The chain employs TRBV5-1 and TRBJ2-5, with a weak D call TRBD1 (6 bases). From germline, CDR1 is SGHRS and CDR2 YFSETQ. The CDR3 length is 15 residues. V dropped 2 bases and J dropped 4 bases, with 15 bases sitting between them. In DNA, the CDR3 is TGCGCCAGCAGCTTTAGTGGGGGCCCCCGAGAGACCCAGTACTTC. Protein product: CASSFSGGPRETQYF.

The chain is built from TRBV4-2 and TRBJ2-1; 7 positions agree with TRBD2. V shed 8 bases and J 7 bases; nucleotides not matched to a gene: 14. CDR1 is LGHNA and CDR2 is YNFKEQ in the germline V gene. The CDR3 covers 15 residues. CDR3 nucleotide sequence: TGTGCCAGCCTCGGGGAGGGAGGCCCGGGGAATGAGCAGTTCTTC. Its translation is CASLGEGGPGNEQFF.

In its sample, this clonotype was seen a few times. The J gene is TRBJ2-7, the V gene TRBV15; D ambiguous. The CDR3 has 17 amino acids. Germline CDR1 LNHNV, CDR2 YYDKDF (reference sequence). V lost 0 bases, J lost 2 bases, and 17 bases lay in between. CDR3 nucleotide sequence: TGTGCCACCAGCAGAGAGCCCCTAGGACGGTCCACCTACGAGCAGTACTTC. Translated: CATSREPLGRSTYEQYF. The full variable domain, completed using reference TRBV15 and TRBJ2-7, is DAMVIQNPRYQVTQFGKPVTLSCSQTLNHNVMYWYQQKSSQAPKLLFHYYDKDFNNEADTPDNFQSRRPNTSFCFLDIRSPGLGDTAMYLCATSREPLGRSTYEQYFGPGTRLTVT.

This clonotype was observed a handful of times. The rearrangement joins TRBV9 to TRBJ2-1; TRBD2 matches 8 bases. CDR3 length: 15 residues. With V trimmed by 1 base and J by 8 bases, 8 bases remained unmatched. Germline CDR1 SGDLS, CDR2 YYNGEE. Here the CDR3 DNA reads TGTGCCAGCAGCGTATCTGGCGGGAGGACGGATGAGCAGTTCTTC. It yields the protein CASSVSGGRTDEQFF.

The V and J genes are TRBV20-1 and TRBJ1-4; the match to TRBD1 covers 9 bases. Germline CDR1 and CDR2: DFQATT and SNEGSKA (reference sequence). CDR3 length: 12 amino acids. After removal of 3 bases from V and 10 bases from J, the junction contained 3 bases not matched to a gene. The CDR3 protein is CSARDRGGKLFF. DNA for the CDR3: TGCAGTGCTAGGGACAGGGGTGGAAAACTGTTTTTT.